The source of this T cell receptor beta chain is a study of regulatory T cells in long-lasting Graves disease. With 6 bases removed from V and 8 bases from J, the gap between germline ends came to 10 bases. The CDR3 has 12 residues. Germline values: CDR1 MNHEY, CDR2 SMNVEV (reference sequence). Time point indicated: persistent/refractory GD, antithyroid drugs over 5 years with positive TRAb. PBMC RNA served as the TCR library source. The patients were drawn from one endocrinology department in Xi'an, China. Assembly of TCR beta libraries relied on iRepertoire HTBI primers together with Arm-PCR of CDR3 regions. TCRdb analysed the multiplex PCR reads with MiXCR anew, one entry per CDR3 protein. The sample has about 290,000 distinct CDR3 sequences, 22% seen once.

This material consisted of peripheral blood mononuclear cells (PBMCs), taken when the disease was refractory, from a patient treated with antithyroid drugs. This TCR came from a female donor with Graves disease. This chain uses TRBV27 with TRBJ2-2; D remains ambiguous. The CDR3, as DNA: TGTGCCAGCAGGGGGTCATCTGGGGAGCTGTTTTTT. Amino acid sequence: CASRGSSGELFF.